The present T cell receptor beta chain was sequenced within a study of shared clonotypes between healthy human individuals. Study-level background: Each donor's CD4 naive and CD4 memory cells filled three plates apiece, CD8 naive two, and CD8 memory one.

The germline CDR1 and CDR2 sequences are SGHNT and YYREEE (reference sequence). V gave up 4 bases and J gave up 13 bases; unmatched junction bases: 8. The CDR3 is made up of 14 amino acids. Some clones are missing from TCRdb's copy, which holds only in-frame ones; the method was immunoSEQ multiplex PCR. The data hold nearly 750,000 clones, with approximately 72% observed a single time. What was sequenced was memory CD4+ T cells sorted from blood. Subset meaning: CD45RA-negative fraction. The TCR sequence derives from a woman aged 30 to 39 in good health. The gene calls are TRBV5-4 and TRBJ2-1; 13 bases map to TRBD2. CDR3 in amino acids: CASSDRTSGSGQFF. The CDR3, as DNA: TGTGCCAGCAGCGACAGGACTAGCGGGAGTGGTCAGTTCTTC.